The sequence of this T cell receptor (beta chain) was determined in a study of blood T cells in healthy people across ages. Researchers isolated at least 6 million PBMCs per sample. It was with a sample-barcoded 5' primer and a J-beta primer mix that a second PCR of roughly 7 to 12 cycles was run. Each CDR3 protein is one row after TCRdb ran MiXCR on the 5' RACE reads. The sample has hundreds of thousands of distinct CDR3 sequences; around a fifth are singletons. The CDR3 loop spans 16 amino acids. V was clipped by 3 bases and J by 1 base, with 15 bases between them. CDR1 ENHRY and CDR2 SYGVKD come from the germline V gene.

The origin of this receptor is a man between 65 and 85 years old in good health. The specimen was blood. This chain links TRBV10-3 with TRBJ2-5, with a possible D match to TRBD1 (7 bases). In DNA, the CDR3 is TGTGCCATCAGTGATCGGGCAGGGGGGTTCCAAGAGACCCAGTACTTC. Its translation: CAISDRAGGFQETQYF.